This TCR beta chain was observed in a study of metastatic and nonmetastatic thyroid tumors. Across the whole study: Across blood and tumor or nodule tissue, repertoires from malignant and benign thyroid patients were compared with one another.

Study-level points and caveats: Across blood and tumor, TCR beta diversity in malignant thyroid tumors was reportedly significantly higher than in benign nodules.

This clone was recorded at least ten times. Antigen: not known. The junction departs from germline at one end; a sequencing error may be responsible. Ahead of thyroid surgery, no patient had received treatment of any kind. The CDR3 has 15 residues. In germline, CDR1 is SGDLS, CDR2 YYNGEE. Authors' data handling: Building a distant-metastasis classifier for papillary thyroid cancer drew on CDR3 differences across clinicopathological groups. Via MiXCR, TCRdb re-called the PCR reads. The V and J calls were not made by the authors but by TCRdb's processing. The top ten clones hold about 7.6% of a sample with around 34,000 clones, around a fifth of them seen once.

This clonotype originated in a female donor with papillary thyroid cancer or a benign thyroid nodule (not recorded which). Some clones in this sample may be carry-over from other donors' samples. Sample: blood. J is TRBJ1-2 and V is TRBV9; D might be TRBD1 (5 bases). Here the CDR3 DNA reads TGTGCCAACAGCGGGCTAGGGGTGGGGGTCTATGGCTACACCTTC. Translating it yields CANSGLGVGVYGYTF. Using reference TRBV9 and TRBJ1-2 for the parts outside the CDR3, the full variable domain is DSGVTQTPKHLITATGQRVTLRCSPRSGDLSVYWYQQSLDQGLQFLIQYYNGEERAKGNILERFSAQQFPDLHSELNLSSLELGDSALYFCANSGLGVGVYGYTFGSGTRLTVV.